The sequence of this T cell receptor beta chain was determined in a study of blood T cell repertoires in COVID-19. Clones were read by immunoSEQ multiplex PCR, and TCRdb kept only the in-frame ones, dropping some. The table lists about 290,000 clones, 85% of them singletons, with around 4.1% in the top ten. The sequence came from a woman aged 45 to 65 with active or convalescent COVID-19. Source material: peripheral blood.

CDR3 sequence: CASSIFYSNPEAFF. CDR3 in DNA: TGTGCCAGCAGCATTTTTTACAGTAACCCTGAAGCTTTCTTT. The V call is TRBV21-1, the J call TRBJ1-1; no check of the table's D call, TRBD1, against the DNA was made. TRBV21-1 is shown as a pseudogene. The length of the CDR3 is 14 residues.